Listed below are T cell receptor beta chains from one sample, sequenced in a study of blood T cells in healthy people across ages. MiXCR was run by TCRdb on the 5' RACE reads, yielding one entry per CDR3 protein. The sample consists of about a million distinct CDR3 sequences, around two fifths of them appearing once. The sample consisted of blood. The receptor set was obtained from a young man in good health. Each CDR3 is given with its conserved first and last residue. Each record gives: clone size, D gene, V gene, J gene, CDR3 DNA, CDR3 protein. D genes are given only for firm matches. A row's size may be missing; if present it is once, few, many or a size class.

>few|TRBD1|TRBV6-5|TRBJ1-6
TGTGCCAGCAGTTACCGGGACAGAAGCTCCTATAATTCACCCCTCCACTTT
CASSYRDRSSYNSPLHF
>NA|NA|TRBV21-1|TRBJ1-1
TGTGCCAGCAGCAAAGAGGGCGTCAGCATGAACACTGAAGCTTTCTTT
CASSKEGVSMNTEAFF
>NA|NA|TRBV6-1|TRBJ2-3
TGTGCCACCCTTCGCAGGGAGACCACAGATACGCGGTATTTT
CATLRRETTDTRYF
>NA|TRBD2|TRBV28|TRBJ2-1
TGTGCCAGCAGGGGGGCCGGGAGGGATTGGAATGAGCAGTTCTTC
CASRGAGRDWNEQFF
>NA|TRBD1|TRBV5-1|TRBJ1-2
TGCGCCAGCAGCTTGGACCAGGGGGGGAAGGCCGGCTACACCTTC
CASSLDQGGKAGYTF
>NA|NA|TRBV3-1|TRBJ1-2
TGTGCCAGCAGCCACGCGACAGGTTTGGACTATGGCTACACCTTC
CASSHATGLDYGYTF
>NA|TRBD1|TRBV20-1|TRBJ2-7
TGCAGTGCTACACTGGGACAGGGGGACCACGAGCAGTACTTC
CSATLGQGDHEQYF
>few|NA|TRBV6-2/TRBV6-3|TRBJ2-1
TGTGCCAGCAGTTACTCGTACGGGAAGCTCCACAATGAGCAGTTCTTC
CASSYSYGKLHNEQFF
>NA|NA|TRBV10-3|TRBJ1-3
TGTGCCATCAGTGAAACCGGAAACACCATATATTTT
CAISETGNTIYF
>NA|NA|TRBV5-6|TRBJ1-1
TGTGCCGGCGCAATAGGGACTGCGGCCACTGAAGCTTTCTTT
CAGAIGTAATEAFF
>few|NA|TRBV7-2|TRBJ1-2
TGTGCCAGCAGGGGTGAGGATGGCTACACCTTC
CASRGEDGYTF
>NA|TRBD1|TRBV16|TRBJ2-7
TGTGCCAGCAGCCAATGGGGACAGGCGAAGTACGAGCAGTACTTC
CASSQWGQAKYEQYF
>few|NA|TRBV4-1|TRBJ1-1
TGCGCCAGCAGCCGCCCAAAAGATAGTTTAATCGGGGACACTGAAGCTTTCTTT
CASSRPKDSLIGDTEAFF
>NA|NA|TRBV5-1|TRBJ2-3
TGCGCCAGCAGCTTGAGGTGGCCAGGGACCAGCACAGATACGCAGTATTTT
CASSLRWPGTSTDTQYF
>NA|NA|TRBV10-3|TRBJ2-5
TGTGCCATCAGTGGGGGACCCTCGGCCCACAATGAGCAGTACTTC
CAISGGPSAHNEQYF
>NA|NA|TRBV4-1|TRBJ1-1
TGCGCCAGCAGCTCGGACCCCGCGGGAGCGAACACTGAAGCTTTCTTT
CASSSDPAGANTEAFF